This TCR beta chain was captured in a study of monozygotic twins with inflammatory bowel disease. Following a re-call of the 5' RACE reads, TCRdb has one entry per CDR3 protein and lacks DNA. The sample includes fewer than 550,000 distinct CDR3 sequences. As to this clonotype: Its antigen is currently unknown.

Findings of the study overall: The authors could not tell different T cell subtypes apart.

The specimen was blood. The sequence was obtained from a human donor with ulcerative colitis or Crohn's disease, or a healthy co-twin of an affected twin (not recorded which).

CDR3 region: CASSVLGVQGQPQHF. This chain joins TRBV9 and TRBJ1-5; checking the TCRdb D call of TRBD1 is not possible without DNA. The CDR3 runs to 15 residues. Germline loops: CDR1 SGDLS, CDR2 YYNGEE.